The 28 T cell receptor beta chains below come from one sample, sequenced in a study of blood T cell repertoires in COVID-19. Profiling relied on immunoSEQ multiplex PCR, and the TCRdb table lists in-frame clones only, not all of them. The repertoire has 220,000 or so clones, roughly nine tenths of them found once; the top ten carry more than 3%. Material for sequencing was PBMCs or T cells enriched from blood (not recorded which). The receptors were gathered from a woman younger than 30 in a cohort exposed to, infected with or recovered from COVID-19 (not recorded which).

The genes are TRBV13 and TRBJ2-5; 12 positions agree with TRBD2. This CDR3 comprises 20 residues. Trimming took 1 base from V and 2 from J; bases not matched to a gene: 14. Germline V gene data show CDR1 as PRHDT and CDR2 as FYEKMQ (reference sequence). The CDR3 DNA reads as TGTGCCAGCAGCTTAGTCCCATCCCGACTAGCGGGAGACCGTCAAGAGACCCAGTACTTC. Translation gives CASSLVPSRLAGDRQETQYF.

V usage is TRBV5-4 and J usage is TRBJ1-2; 12 bases are shared with TRBD1. Losses at the gene ends were 2 bases for V and 3 bases for J; bases not matched to a gene: 2. The CDR3 sequence is 15 residues long. Germline V gives CDR1 SGHNT, CDR2 YYREEE (reference sequence). CDR3 region: CASSFGTGGYYGYTF. The CDR3 DNA sequence: TGTGCCAGCAGCTTCGGGACAGGGGGCTACTATGGCTACACCTTC.

The chain combines TRBV5-6 with TRBJ1-4; 8 bases agree with TRBD1. Germline CDR1 and CDR2: SGHDT and YYEEEE. This CDR3 spans 15 amino acids. V lost 5 bases and J lost 1; bases outside the gene matches: 4. The CDR3 coding sequence is TGTGCCAGCAGGGCGACAGGGGAAACTAATGAAAAACTGTTTTTT. It yields the protein CASRATGETNEKLFF.

A word on this clone: Other nucleotide sequences from this sample produce the same CDR3. The V and J genes are TRBV2 and TRBJ1-1; D perhaps matches TRBD1 (5 bases). There are 13 residues in the CDR3. V was clipped by 6 bases and J by 1 base, with 9 bases between them. Per the germline V gene, CDR1 is SNHLY and CDR2 is FYNNEI. CDR3 in DNA: TGTGCCAGCAGGGGGCAGGGGAACACTGAAGCTTTCTTT. It is translated as CASRGQGNTEAFF. The full variable domain, in which reference TRBV2 and TRBJ1-1 provide the parts outside the CDR3, is EPEVTQTPSHQVTQMGQEVILRCVPISNHLYFYWYRQILGQKVEFLVSFYNNEISEKSEIFDDQFSVERPDGSNFTLKIRSTKLEDSAMYFCASRGQGNTEAFFGQGTRLTVV.

The chain couples TRBV27 to TRBJ1-6; the D is unclear. Germline CDR1 and CDR2: MNHEY and SMNVEV (reference sequence). The CDR3 consists of 13 residues. V lost 8 bases, J lost 8 bases, and 13 bases lay in between. The CDR3: CASGERLDSPLHF. The CDR3 DNA is TGTGCCAGCGGTGAGAGGTTGGATTCACCCCTCCACTTT.

This chain connects TRBV7-9 to TRBJ2-6, with D perhaps matching TRBD2 (6 bases). Trimming removed 2 bases from V and 1 base from J, with 6 bases in between. Germline lookup yields CDR1 SEHNR and CDR2 FQNEAQ (reference sequence). The CDR3 extends over 15 amino acids. CDR3 DNA sequence: TGTGCCAGCAGCTTACGGGGGTCTGGGGCCAACGTCCTGACTTTC. It encodes CASSLRGSGANVLTF.

V is TRBV19 and J is TRBJ2-7; D may be TRBD1 (5 bases). Deletions cut 2 bases from V and 6 bases from J, with 11 bases between. Germline V gene sequence: CDR1 LNHDA, CDR2 SQIVND (reference sequence). The CDR3 has 13 amino acids. The DNA for the CDR3 is TGTGCCAGTAGTATACGGCAGGGTATCGAGCAGTACTTC. Residues: CASSIRQGIEQYF.

This clone was found once. The rearrangement joins TRBV2 to TRBJ2-7; 7 bases are a match to TRBD1. V trimming: 5 bases; J trimming: 5 bases; junction bases outside the gene matches: 6. CDR1 is SNHLY, CDR2 FYNNEI, per germline. This CDR3 has 13 residues. The CDR3 DNA reads TGTGCCAGCAGTTTCGACAGGGACCACGAGCAGTACTTC. It specifies CASSFDRDHEQYF.

J is TRBJ2-3 and V is TRBV9, with D perhaps TRBD2 (7 bases). The V end was cut by 3 bases, the J end by 2 bases, with 13 bases between. CDR3 size: 15 residues. From germline, CDR1 is SGDLS and CDR2 YYNGEE. The CDR3 here is CASSGEGHLTDTQYF. In DNA, the CDR3 is TGTGCCAGCAGCGGGGAGGGACACCTCACAGATACGCAGTATTTT.

The gene calls are TRBV11-3 and TRBJ1-2, with 10 positions matching TRBD1. The CDR3 consists of 16 residues. J lost 3 bases, V lost 0 bases, and 4 bases had no gene match. Germline CDR1 and CDR2: SGHNT and YENEEA. CDR3 nucleotide sequence: TGTGCCAGCAGCTTAGACCTCGGACAGGGGGACTATGGCTACACCTTC. Translated, it gives CASSLDLGQGDYGYTF. The full variable domain, its missing parts supplied by reference TRBV11-3 and TRBJ1-2, is EAGVVQSPRYKIIEKKQPVAFWCNPISGHNTLYWYLQNLGQGPELLIRYENEEAVDDSQLPKDRFSAERLKGVDSTLKIQPAELGDSAVYLCASSLDLGQGDYGYTFGSGTRLTVV.

The CDR3 sequence: CASSPEGGNQPQHF. The CDR3, as DNA: TGTGCCAGCTCACCAGAGGGTGGCAATCAGCCCCAGCATTTT. The V and J genes are TRBV18 and TRBJ1-5; D gene uncertain. V was trimmed by 2 bases and J by 2 bases, leaving 7 bases between them. Per germline, CDR1 KGHSH and CDR2 LQKENI. CDR3 length: 14 residues.

The V gene is TRBV15, the J gene TRBJ2-7; possibly TRBD2 for D (5 bases). CDR1 is LNHNV and CDR2 is YYDKDF in the germline V gene (reference sequence). V gave up 3 bases and J gave up 3 bases, with 12 bases separating them. The CDR3 spans 14 residues. The CDR3 nucleotides are TGTGCCACCAGCAGGGGTACCGGGATCTACGAGCAGTACTTC. This translates into CATSRGTGIYEQYF. The full variable domain, completed using reference TRBV15 and TRBJ2-7, is DAMVIQNPRYQVTQFGKPVTLSCSQTLNHNVMYWYQQKSSQAPKLLFHYYDKDFNNEADTPDNFQSRRPNTSFCFLDIRSPGLGDTAMYLCATSRGTGIYEQYFGPGTRLTVT.

In its sample, this clone was seen once. DNA of the CDR3: TGTGCCAGCAGCCAAGATATAAGCGGGGGGGGAAATGAGCAGTTCTTC. It specifies CASSQDISGGGNEQFF. The gene calls are TRBV3-1 (or the pseudogene TRBV3-2) and TRBJ2-1, with 10 bases that match TRBD2. The germline CDR1 and CDR2 sequences are LGHDT and YNNKEL (reference sequence). The CDR3 totals 16 residues. Trimming cost V 0 bases and J 7 bases; bases outside gene matches: 6.

CDR3 bases: TGCGCCAGCAGCTTGGCCGCGGGACTAGCGGGGCCAACCGGGGAGCTGTTTTTT. Amino acid sequence: CASSLAAGLAGPTGELFF. The chain combines TRBV5-1 with TRBJ2-2; 13 nucleotides agree with TRBD2. Germline CDR1 SGHRS, CDR2 YFSETQ. The CDR3 has 18 amino acids. With 0 bases clipped from V and 5 bases from J, the junction kept 7 bases outside the gene matches.

This clone appeared a single time. This chain connects TRBV6-5 to TRBJ1-1; D is possibly TRBD1 (6 bases). Germline CDR1 is MNHEY and CDR2 is SVGAGI. Trimming cost V 8 bases and J 8 bases, with 15 bases left between them. The CDR3 totals 12 residues. The DNA for the CDR3 is TGTGCCAGCGCATTCCCGGGACAAGAAGCTTTCTTT. Amino acid sequence: CASAFPGQEAFF.

The V and J genes are TRBV9 and TRBJ2-7; D is perhaps TRBD2 (5 bases). The CDR3 spans 11 residues. Germline values: CDR1 SGDLS, CDR2 YYNGEE. Trimming pared 3 bases from V and 6 bases from J, leaving 7 bases between. Written as DNA, the CDR3 is TGTGCCAGCAGCGATGGGAGCGAGCAGTACTTC. Protein sequence: CASSDGSEQYF.

The chain employs TRBV11-2 and TRBJ2-3; 9 positions agree with TRBD2. Germline loops: CDR1 SGHAT, CDR2 FQNNGV. The ends lost 1 base at V and 2 bases at J; junction bases unmatched: 13. CDR3 length: 19 amino acids. The CDR3 reads CASSLGGRLAGLITDTQYF. In DNA form, the CDR3 reads TGTGCCAGCAGCTTAGGGGGCCGGCTAGCGGGGCTGATCACAGATACGCAGTATTTT.

This clone was detected only once. The sample holds other DNA sequences that translate to the same CDR3. This chain connects TRBV6-1 to TRBJ1-5, with D possibly TRBD1 on 6 matching bases. V lost 3 bases and J lost 4, with 7 bases in between. The V gene's germline CDR1 is MNHNS and CDR2 SASEGT. The CDR3 is made up of 13 amino acids. DNA for the CDR3: TGTGCCAGCAGTGAGACAGGAAATCAGCCCCAGCATTTT. Protein sequence: CASSETGNQPQHF.

The chain combines TRBV14 with TRBJ2-3; a possible D gene is TRBD2 (5 bases). Between the trimmed V and J ends, which lost 0 bases and 0 bases, there was a span of 16 bases. Germline V lookup: CDR1 SGHDN, CDR2 FVKESK. The CDR3 is made up of 18 amino acids. The CDR3 nucleotides read TGTGCCAGCAGCCAAGATCGGAGAGCTAGCCCTAGCACAGATACGCAGTATTTT. Its protein product is CASSQDRRASPSTDTQYF.

This clone was seen a single time. The chain is built from TRBV14 and TRBJ1-1, with 7 bases lining up with TRBD1. CDR1 is SGHDN and CDR2 is FVKESK in the germline V gene. The ends lost 2 bases at V and 4 bases at J; junction bases unmatched: 1. The CDR3 loop spans 13 amino acids. The CDR3 protein is CASSQQGVTEAFF. The CDR3 bases are TGTGCCAGCAGCCAACAGGGGGTCACTGAAGCTTTCTTT.

J is TRBJ1-2 and V is TRBV10-3; 10 bases are a match to TRBD1. This CDR3 has 13 amino acids. Germline CDR1 ENHRY, CDR2 SYGVKD. V trimming: 11 bases; J trimming: 6 bases; junction bases outside the gene matches: 9. The CDR3 region has the DNA TGTGCCGCAGAAAGGGGACAGGGGCATGGCTACACCTTC. The encoded protein is CAAERGQGHGYTF.

This chain links TRBV5-5 with TRBJ2-1, with 11 nucleotides matching TRBD2. CDR1 and CDR2 from the germline V gene are SGHKS and YYEKEE (reference sequence). The trim removed 3 bases at V and 11 bases at J, leaving 10 bases unmatched. CDR3 length: 15 residues. The CDR3 region is CASSSLAGGPLKQFF. The CDR3 nucleotides read TGTGCCAGCAGCTCCTTAGCGGGAGGGCCGTTGAAGCAGTTCTTC.

The rearrangement uses TRBV19 and TRBJ2-7; 11 bases match TRBD2. The CDR3 is made up of 12 amino acids. The V gene end was trimmed by 11 bases and the J gene end by 6 bases; junction bases not matched to a gene: 6. Germline assignment: CDR1 LNHDA and CDR2 SQIVND (reference sequence). CDR3 nucleotides: TGTGCCGTACTAGCGGGAGACGGCGAGCAGTACTTC. This encodes CAVLAGDGEQYF.

This clone was recorded a few times. This chain connects TRBV28 to TRBJ2-1; TRBD2 aligns across 8 bases. This CDR3 is built from 15 residues. With V trimmed by 4 bases and J by 8 bases, 10 bases remained unmatched. Germline V CDR1 and CDR2: MDHEN, SYDVKM. The CDR3 sequence is CASSSPGGGIHEQFF. CDR3 DNA sequence: TGTGCCAGCAGTTCCCCTGGCGGGGGGATTCATGAGCAGTTCTTC. Supplemented by reference TRBV28 and TRBJ2-1, the full variable domain reads DVKVTQSSRYLVKRTGEKVFLECVQDMDHENMFWYRQDPGLGLRLIYFSYDVKMKEKGDIPEGYSVSREKKERFSLILESASTNQTSMYLCASSSPGGGIHEQFFGPGTRLTVL.

CDR3 loop: CASSLGNQDEQFF. The CDR3 DNA sequence: TGTGCCAGCAGCTTAGGGAATCAGGATGAGCAGTTCTTC. V is TRBV7-2 and J is TRBJ2-1; the D is unclear. The CDR3 is 13 amino acids. Per germline, CDR1 SGHTA and CDR2 FQGNSA. Trimming took 1 base from V and 8 from J, leaving 9 bases between them.

The chain joins TRBV28 to TRBJ1-2; TRBD1 agrees at 7 bases. CDR1 is MDHEN, CDR2 SYDVKM, per germline. The CDR3 is 16 residues long. The J segment lost 2 bases and the V segment lost 5 bases, leaving 11 bases of the junction unmatched. CDR3 sequence (DNA): TGTGCCAGCAGTCCACTAGGACAGGCAAAGAACTATGGCTACACCTTC. Amino acids: CASSPLGQAKNYGYTF.

This chain connects TRBV18 to TRBJ2-2; D is perhaps TRBD1 (5 bases). Germline CDR1 KGHSH, CDR2 LQKENI. The CDR3 covers 15 residues. Trimming pared 2 bases from V and 0 bases from J, leaving 7 bases between. CDR3 DNA sequence: TGTGCCAGCTCACCAAGACAGACGAACACCGGGGAGCTGTTTTTT. Its protein product is CASSPRQTNTGELFF.

This clone showed up just once. This chain links TRBV28 with TRBJ1-5, with D possibly matching TRBD1 (5 bases). The CDR3 sequence is 13 residues long. V was trimmed by 8 bases and J by 5 bases, leaving 13 bases between them. Looked up from germline, CDR1 is MDHEN and CDR2 is SYDVKM. The CDR3 DNA is TGTGCCAGCTTCTCCGGGGGGGATCAGCCCCAGCATTTT. Its translation is CASFSGGDQPQHF.